This T cell receptor beta chain originates from a study of blood T cell repertoires in COVID-19. Study-level background: Material from acute and convalescent COVID-19 was sourced from the United States, Italy and Spain. The analysed material was cDNA or gDNA that came from T cells, B-cell-depleted T cells, or PBMCs.

The CDR3 loop spans 16 amino acids. Losses at the gene ends were 3 bases for V and 2 bases for J; bases not matched to a gene: 7. CDR1 is SGHVS and CDR2 is FQNEAQ in the germline V gene. Original processing notes: Cell counts per sample came from amplifying reference gene primers. The repertoire was sequenced with immunoSEQ multiplex PCR; TCRdb's copy has only in-frame clones and lacks some. V, J and clone size are those of that table, while D and trimming were read from the DNA. The sample lists 68,000 or so clones, over 80% occurring once. The sequencing input was peripheral blood. The receptor was isolated from a human donor in a cohort sampled during active COVID-19. The chain joins TRBV7-8 to TRBJ1-3, with 7 nucleotides matching TRBD1. DNA for the CDR3: TGTGCCAGCAGCTTTGGTGCAGGGGGACCTGGAAACACCATATATTTT. The encoded protein is CASSFGAGGPGNTIYF.